The 9 T cell receptor beta chains below all came from one sample that was sequenced in a study of blood T cell repertoires in COVID-19. Repertoires were generated with immunoSEQ multiplex PCR, while TCRdb's copy carries only in-frame clones and drops some. The table includes under 250,000 clones, around 85% detected once. Sample: peripheral blood. All receptors come from an elderly man with acute or convalescent COVID-19.

The V call is TRBV18, the J call TRBJ1-4; 7 nucleotides match TRBD1. Unmatched junction bases numbered 2, after V lost 4 bases and J lost 3 bases. Germline lookup yields CDR1 KGHSH and CDR2 LQKENI. The CDR3 runs to 14 residues. CDR3 in amino acids: CASSLQGSNEKLFF. The DNA for the CDR3 is TGTGCCAGCTCACTACAGGGGTCTAATGAAAAACTGTTTTTT.

The chain carries TRBV5-1 and TRBJ1-3; 10 bases are a match to TRBD1. Trimming cost V 2 bases and J 2 bases; bases outside gene matches: 4. There are 16 residues in the CDR3. Germline CDR1 is SGHRS and CDR2 is YFSETQ. The DNA of the CDR3 is TGCGCCAGCAGCTTTGGGACAGGGGCAGCTGGAAACACCATATATTTT. Its protein is CASSFGTGAAGNTIYF.

The V gene is TRBV2, the J gene TRBJ1-4; TRBD1 matches 7 bases. J was trimmed by 4 bases and V by 6 bases; bases with no gene match: 8. This CDR3 is 15 amino acids long. CDR1 is SNHLY, CDR2 FYNNEI, per germline. As DNA, the CDR3 is TGTGCCAGCAGCAGACCGGGACAGCTTAATGAAAAACTGTTTTTT. Protein sequence: CASSRPGQLNEKLFF.

The chain couples TRBV5-1 to TRBJ2-2; TRBD2 aligns across 7 bases. The CDR3 has 18 amino acids. V shed 0 bases, J shed 2 bases, and the junction held 10 bases outside the gene matches. Germline-derived CDR1 and CDR2 are SGHRS and YFSETQ. The CDR3 sequence is CASSLGVRGGPNTGELFF. CDR3 sequence (DNA): TGCGCCAGCAGCTTGGGGGTCCGCGGGGGTCCAAACACCGGGGAGCTGTTTTTT.

The chain couples TRBV19 to TRBJ1-2; D remains ambiguous. The germline CDR1 and CDR2 sequences are LNHDA and SQIVND (reference sequence). V lost 5 bases and J 7 bases, leaving 23 bases between the germline ends. The CDR3 is 16 residues long. The CDR3 loop is CASSPRRTDLLFGYTF. CDR3 in DNA: TGTGCCAGTAGTCCCCGCCGGACGGACTTACTTTTTGGCTACACCTTC.

The genes are TRBV24-1 and TRBJ1-2; 7 bases are shared with TRBD1. The ends lost 7 bases at V and 5 bases at J; junction bases unmatched: 12. The CDR3 contains 15 residues. Germline CDR1 and CDR2: KGHDR and SFDVKD. The CDR3 DNA is TGTGCCACCAGCGCTCCGGGACAGATGGATTATGGCTACACCTTC. This sequence encodes CATSAPGQMDYGYTF.

This clone was seen only once. This chain connects TRBV2 to TRBJ1-6; no clear D gene. Germline V CDR1 and CDR2: SNHLY, FYNNEI. The CDR3 is made up of 13 amino acids. V was cut by 7 bases and J by 7 bases, with 11 bases left in between. The CDR3 nucleotides are TGTGCCAGCACTTCGGGGTTCAATTCACCCCTCCACTTT. This gives the protein CASTSGFNSPLHF.

This rearrangement joins TRBV11-2 to TRBJ2-3, with D possibly being TRBD1 (5 bases). V was shortened by 5 bases and J by 5 bases, with 11 bases between the two germline ends. The V gene's germline CDR1 is SGHAT and CDR2 FQNNGV. The CDR3 length is 13 residues. The CDR3 bases are TGTGCCAGCAGCGCTATAGGGGTAGATACGCAGTATTTT. Its protein product is CASSAIGVDTQYF. Variable domain in full (rest from reference TRBV11-2 and TRBJ2-3): EAGVAQSPRYKIIEKRQSVAFWCNPISGHATLYWYQQILGQGPKLLIQFQNNGVVDDSQLPKDRFSAERLKGVDSTLKIQPAKLEDSAVYLCASSAIGVDTQYFGPGTRLTVL.

The J gene is TRBJ1-5, the V gene TRBV29-1; tentatively, D is TRBD1 (5 bases). The CDR3 extends over 12 amino acids. Per the germline V gene, CDR1 is SQVTM and CDR2 is ANQGSEA. V lost 4 bases and J lost 5, with 9 bases in between. CDR3 sequence: CSVGTGYQPQHF. The CDR3 DNA reads TGCAGCGTTGGAACAGGCTATCAGCCCCAGCATTTT.